This passage covers 22 T cell receptor beta chains from one sample sequenced in a study of T cells after yellow fever vaccination. TCRdb ran MiXCR on the 5' RACE reads and lists one entry per CDR3 protein. This table has 250,000 or so distinct CDR3 sequences, more than 3.5% appearing once. Sequenced here: PBMCs, sampled 15 days after the yellow fever booster vaccination. These TCRs come from a man aged 18 to 29 who received the YFV17D yellow fever vaccine.

This clonotype was counted at least ten times. The rearrangement uses TRBV10-3 and TRBJ2-3; maybe TRBD1 (5 bases). Germline CDR1 reads ENHRY; CDR2 reads SYGVKD. The CDR3 is made up of 15 amino acids. Trimming cost V 6 bases and J 2 bases, with 15 bases left between them. The CDR3 DNA follows: TGTGCCATCAGGGGAAACAGGCGCTACACAGATACGCAGTATTTT. This translates into CAIRGNRRYTDTQYF.

This clonotype has ten or more counts. V and J are TRBV7-2 and TRBJ1-6; D gene unclear. Trimming stripped 2 bases from V and 8 bases from J, with 22 bases between. The germline V gene has CDR1 SGHTA and CDR2 FQGNSA. This CDR3 contains 18 residues. CDR3 protein: CASSLSAALQPRDSPLHF. The DNA of the CDR3 is TGTGCCAGCAGCTTAAGTGCAGCTCTTCAGCCAAGGGATTCACCCCTCCACTTT.

Many counts were recorded for this clonotype. The chain couples TRBV6-5 to TRBJ2-4, with 9 bases identical to TRBD1. The CDR3 extends over 15 amino acids. Germline V gives CDR1 MNHEY, CDR2 SVGAGI. V gave up 5 bases and J gave up 4 bases; unmatched junction bases: 6. CDR3 DNA: TGTGCCAGCAGTCTACAGGGGGCAGGAAAAAACATTCAGTACTTC. Protein: CASSLQGAGKNIQYF.

Ten or more counts support this clonotype. The rearrangement links TRBV5-1 to TRBJ1-2, with D perhaps matching TRBD1 (5 bases). Per the germline V gene, CDR1 is SGHRS and CDR2 is YFSETQ. V lost 4 bases to trimming and J lost 0 bases, with 10 bases between them. This CDR3 has 14 residues. The CDR3 loop reads CASSPGFPNYGYTF. The CDR3 nucleotides read TGCGCCAGCAGCCCAGGGTTCCCTAACTATGGCTACACCTTC.

This clonotype showed up many times. This sequence joins TRBV7-2 and TRBJ1-2; TRBD1 matches 9 bases. The CDR3 loop spans 14 amino acids. J lost 8 bases, V lost 5 bases, and 9 bases had no gene match. Germline assignment: CDR1 SGHTA and CDR2 FQGNSA. CDR3 nucleotide sequence: TGTGCCAGCAGCCCTCCGGGACAGGGTGCCGGCTACACCTTC. Translation: CASSPPGQGAGYTF.

This chain connects TRBV4-3 to TRBJ2-3, with D perhaps TRBD1 or TRBD2 (5 bases each). CDR3 length: 16 amino acids. The germline V gene has CDR1 LGHNA and CDR2 YSLEER. V was cut by 0 bases and J by 4 bases, with 14 bases left in between. CDR3: CASSQDRGIRPDTQYF. CDR3 DNA: TGCGCCAGCAGCCAAGACCGGGGCATTCGCCCAGATACGCAGTATTTT.

This clonotype was recorded at least ten times. V and J are TRBV20-1 and TRBJ1-5; unclear D gene. This CDR3 region has 13 residues. Trimming cost V 2 bases and J 3 bases, with 8 bases left between them. Germline assignment: CDR1 DFQATT and CDR2 SNEGSKA (reference sequence). The CDR3 is CSARISDNQPQHF. The CDR3 DNA reads as TGCAGTGCTAGAATTAGTGACAATCAGCCCCAGCATTTT.

This clonotype was observed at least ten times. The junction and the germline gene differ at one end; a read error may be behind it. The chain uses TRBV3-1 and TRBJ2-5; TRBD1 matches 10 bases. The CDR3 sequence is 14 residues long. From germline, CDR1 is LGHDT and CDR2 YNNKEL (reference sequence). CDR3 sequence reads: CASSRRDRGFYSHF. The DNA of the CDR3 is TGTGCCAGCAGCCGCCGGGACAGGGGCTTCTATAGTCACTTC.

In its sample, this clonotype was seen many times. The V gene is TRBV5-1, the J gene TRBJ1-1; D remains ambiguous. V was trimmed by 3 bases and J by 3 bases, leaving 15 bases between them. The CDR3 spans 15 residues. In germline, CDR1 is SGHRS, CDR2 YFSETQ. The CDR3 DNA is TGCGCCAGCAGCTCCGATGGAGGTCGGGACACTGAAGCTTTCTTT. This encodes CASSSDGGRDTEAFF.

There are many counts of this clonotype. The chain couples TRBV20-1 to TRBJ2-3, with D possibly being TRBD1 (5 bases). Germline V lookup: CDR1 DFQATT, CDR2 SNEGSKA (reference sequence). The CDR3 length is 14 residues. V lost 3 bases, J lost 0 bases, and 10 bases lay in between. In DNA form, the CDR3 reads TGCAGTGCTAGTAAGGGGTCTAGCACAGATACGCAGTATTTT. Translated: CSASKGSSTDTQYF.

This clonotype was recorded at least ten times. The rearrangement uses TRBV10-3 and TRBJ2-3, with D unclear. Germline CDR1 is ENHRY and CDR2 is SYGVKD. The CDR3 is made up of 14 amino acids. The ends were cut back, 4 bases at V and 0 bases at J, with 8 bases in the middle. This CDR3 reads CAISAGISTDTQYF. DNA of the CDR3: TGTGCCATCAGTGCCGGAATAAGCACAGATACGCAGTATTTT.

This clonotype was detected many times. The J gene is TRBJ2-5, the V gene TRBV5-4; D is perhaps TRBD1 (6 bases). V was cut by 3 bases and J by 2 bases, with 11 bases left in between. Germline lookup yields CDR1 SGHNT and CDR2 YYREEE (reference sequence). This CDR3 comprises 14 residues. The CDR3 spells CASSSPQGQETQYF. Here the CDR3 DNA reads TGTGCCAGCAGCTCGCCGCAGGGGCAAGAGACCCAGTACTTC. The variable domain in full, completed from reference TRBV5-4 and TRBJ2-5, reads ETGVTQSPTHLIKTRGQQVTLRCSSQSGHNTVSWYQQALGQGPQFIFQYYREEENGRGNFPPRFSGLQFPNYSSELNVNALELDDSALYLCASSSPQGQETQYFGPGTRLLVL.

This clonotype was counted at least ten times. The chain couples TRBV6-1 to TRBJ1-4, with D unresolved. Trimming shortened V by 5 bases and J by 9 bases, and 10 bases separated the two germline ends. This CDR3 spans 12 amino acids. Germline V gene data show CDR1 as MNHNS and CDR2 as SASEGT. CDR3: CASSQLGKKLFF. The CDR3 DNA follows: TGTGCCAGCAGTCAGCTGGGGAAAAAACTGTTTTTT.

In this sample, this clonotype turned up many times. The chain recombines TRBV7-8 with TRBJ2-6; D remains ambiguous. The V end lost 2 bases, the J end lost 1 base, and 6 bases lay between the germline ends. Germline V gives CDR1 SGHVS, CDR2 FQNEAQ. This CDR3 has 15 amino acids. The CDR3 bases are TGTGCCAGCAGCTTATTGGGGTCTGGGGCCAACGTCCTGACTTTC. Amino acid sequence: CASSLLGSGANVLTF.

This chain connects TRBV15 to TRBJ2-6, with 13 bases identical to TRBD2. Germline V gene sequence: CDR1 LNHNV, CDR2 YYDKDF (reference sequence). The CDR3 is made up of 20 amino acids. With 5 bases clipped from V and 0 bases from J, the junction kept 10 bases outside the gene matches. The CDR3 DNA follows: TGTGCCACCAGCGCTCGGTGGACTAGCGGGGGAACCTCTGGGGCCAACGTCCTGACTTTC. Translation gives CATSARWTSGGTSGANVLTF.

This clonotype appeared many times. The chain links TRBV5-4 to TRBJ2-2; no clear D. Deletions cut 0 bases from V and 8 bases from J, with 5 bases between. Germline V gene lookup returns CDR1 SGHNT and CDR2 YYREEE (reference sequence). This CDR3 region has 12 residues. The CDR3 bases are TGTGCCAGCAGCTTGGTAAATGGGGAGCTGTTTTTT. Translated: CASSLVNGELFF.

This clonotype was found many times. The chain links TRBV7-3 to TRBJ1-4; D uncertain. CDR1 is SGHTA, CDR2 FQGTGA, per germline. The CDR3 is 13 amino acids. Between the trimmed V and J ends, which lost 2 bases and 8 bases, there was a span of 9 bases. The CDR3 reads CASSLLGREKLFF. In DNA, the CDR3 is TGTGCCAGCAGCTTATTAGGGCGCGAAAAACTGTTTTTT.

In its sample, this clonotype was seen many times. This chain uses TRBV12-3 or TRBV12-4 with TRBJ2-3, with 8 bases that match TRBD2. The CDR3 is made up of 16 amino acids. V lost 3 bases, J lost 4 bases, and 9 bases stayed unmatched. CDR3 protein: CASSFPGAGGPDTQYF. Written as DNA, the CDR3 is TGTGCCAGCAGTTTCCCTGGGGCGGGGGGTCCAGATACGCAGTATTTT.

This clonotype has at least ten counts. The chain uses TRBV5-1 and TRBJ2-3, with 8 nucleotides matching TRBD2. The CDR3 loop spans 16 amino acids. Germline CDR1 SGHRS, CDR2 YFSETQ. Trimming cost V 2 bases and J 0 bases; bases outside gene matches: 5. The CDR3 spells CASSFRGGPSTDTQYF. The DNA of the CDR3 is TGCGCCAGCAGCTTCCGCGGGGGGCCCAGCACAGATACGCAGTATTTT.

Many counts were recorded for this clonotype. The rearrangement links TRBV2 to TRBJ2-3; 9 nucleotides line up with TRBD1. V trimming: 5 bases; J trimming: 7 bases; junction bases outside the gene matches: 4. The CDR3 is 13 residues long. Germline assignment: CDR1 SNHLY and CDR2 FYNNEI. DNA for the CDR3: TGTGCCAGCAGTTCGGACAGGGGAAATACGCAGTATTTT. Amino acid sequence: CASSSDRGNTQYF.

This clonotype was recorded at least ten times. The chain combines TRBV11-2 with TRBJ1-6, with D possibly TRBD1 on 5 matching bases. Trimming shortened V by 5 bases and J by 4 bases, and 21 bases separated the two germline ends. The CDR3 consists of 18 residues. Germline loops: CDR1 SGHAT, CDR2 FQNNGV. The chain's CDR3 is CASSPLLGVSGYNSPLHF. CDR3 DNA sequence: TGTGCCAGCAGCCCCTTGTTGGGGGTGAGTGGATATAATTCACCCCTCCACTTT.

This clonotype was counted ten times or more. The rearrangement joins TRBV18 to TRBJ2-1, with 7 bases identical to TRBD1. V trimming: 4 bases; J trimming: 7 bases; junction bases outside the gene matches: 13. The CDR3 length is 16 residues. The germline V gene encodes CDR1 KGHSH and CDR2 LQKENI. CDR3 residues: CASSRGLQGKGNEQFF. In DNA, the CDR3 is TGTGCCAGCTCACGTGGTCTACAGGGGAAGGGAAATGAGCAGTTCTTC.